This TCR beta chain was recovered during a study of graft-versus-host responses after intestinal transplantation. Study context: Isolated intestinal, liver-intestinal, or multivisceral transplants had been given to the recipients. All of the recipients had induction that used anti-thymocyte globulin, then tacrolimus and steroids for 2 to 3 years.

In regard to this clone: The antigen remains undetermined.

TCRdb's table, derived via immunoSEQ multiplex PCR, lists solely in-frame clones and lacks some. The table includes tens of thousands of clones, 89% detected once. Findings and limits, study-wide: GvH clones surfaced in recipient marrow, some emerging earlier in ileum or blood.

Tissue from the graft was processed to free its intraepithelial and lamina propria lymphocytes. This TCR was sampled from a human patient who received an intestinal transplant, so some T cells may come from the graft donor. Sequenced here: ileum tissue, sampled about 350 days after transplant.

CDR3 DNA sequence: TGTGCCAGCAGCGTAGTAGGGTCTGGAAACACCATATATTTT. It encodes CASSVVGSGNTIYF. The V call is TRBV9, the J call TRBJ1-3; no reliable D call. V was clipped by 0 bases and J by 1 base, with 5 bases between them. The CDR3 covers 14 residues. CDR1 and CDR2 (germline): SGDLS, YYNGEE.